This entry lists 21 T cell receptor beta chains sequenced from one sample in a study of memory CD4+ T cells and cytomegalovirus serostatus. Here immunoSEQ multiplex PCR was the method, and the copy in TCRdb shows in-frame clones only, minus some. In the table there are 56,000 or so clones, more than 75% of which are singletons. Single viable CD3+CD4+CD8-CD45RO+ cells were sorted as the memory CD4+ T cells. Sequencing was performed on memory CD4+ T cells from blood. These receptor sequences come from an adult in good health and CMV-seronegative.

The gene calls are TRBV19 and TRBJ1-3; the D gene is possibly TRBD1 (5 bases). Germline CDR1 is LNHDA and CDR2 is SQIVND (reference sequence). This CDR3 is built from 14 residues. V was pared by 7 bases and J by 4 bases, with 14 bases between. This CDR3 is CASNGQGTGNTIYF. CDR3 nucleotide sequence: TGTGCCAGTAACGGGCAGGGCACAGGAAACACCATATATTTT.

This chain connects TRBV7-2 to TRBJ1-1; the D gene is possibly TRBD1 (5 bases). The V end was cut by 7 bases, the J end by 0 bases, with 12 bases between. CDR1 and CDR2 (germline): SGHTA, FQGNSA. This CDR3 contains 14 residues. The CDR3 coding sequence is TGTGCCAGCACCTCGGGGCCCATGAACACTGAAGCTTTCTTT. Translated: CASTSGPMNTEAFF.

This clone showed up just a few times. This chain uses TRBV2 with TRBJ1-5; TRBD1 agrees at 9 bases. Germline V gene lookup returns CDR1 SNHLY and CDR2 FYNNEI. The junction had 4 bases not matched to a gene; V was cut back by 8 bases and J by 2 bases. The CDR3 contains 14 residues. CDR3 coding DNA: TGTGCCAGCGTCAGGGACAGGGGCAATCAGCCCCAGCATTTT. Protein product: CASVRDRGNQPQHF.

The rearrangement joins TRBV4-2 to TRBJ2-2, with D possibly called TRBD1 or TRBD2 (5 bases each). The ends were cut back, 1 base at V and 2 bases at J, with 29 bases in the middle. This CDR3 has 22 amino acids. Germline values: CDR1 LGHNA, CDR2 YNFKEQ. CDR3: CASSQAQGTTVVGGPNTGELFF. CDR3 nucleotide sequence: TGTGCCAGCAGCCAAGCCCAAGGGACGACGGTTGTCGGCGGGCCCAACACCGGGGAGCTGTTTTTT.

The rearrangement joins TRBV4-3 to TRBJ1-1, with 10 bases lining up with TRBD1. With V trimmed by 3 bases and J by 0 bases, 4 bases remained unmatched. CDR3 size: 16 residues. CDR1 and CDR2 from the germline V gene are LGHNA and YSLEER. The CDR3 protein is CASSQGTGDLNTEAFF. The CDR3 region has the DNA TGCGCCAGCAGCCAGGGGACAGGGGATTTGAACACTGAAGCTTTCTTT.

The V call is TRBV6-5, the J call TRBJ2-7, with TRBD2 identical over 8 bases. The junction had 8 bases not matched to a gene; V was cut back by 6 bases and J by 1 base. This CDR3 is 15 amino acids long. Germline CDR1 MNHEY, CDR2 SVGAGI. CDR3 DNA: TGTGCCAGCAGATTAGCGGGGATGACTTCCTACGAGCAGTACTTC. Amino acids: CASRLAGMTSYEQYF.

The chain employs TRBV5-3 and TRBJ2-3; D possibly corresponds to TRBD2 (7 bases). TRBV5-3 is flagged as an ORF with uncertain function. The CDR3 covers 14 residues. V was clipped by 2 bases and J by 1 base, with 8 bases between them. CDR3 region: CARSLGGGTDTQYF. Here the CDR3 DNA reads TGTGCCAGAAGCTTAGGGGGGGGCACAGATACGCAGTATTTT.

The rearrangement uses TRBV5-1 and TRBJ1-1; TRBD1 might be the D (6 bases). Germline values: CDR1 SGHRS, CDR2 YFSETQ. This CDR3 has 15 residues. The germline V and J ends were trimmed by 3 bases and 0 bases, with 12 bases remaining between them. Here the CDR3 DNA reads TGCGCCAGCAGCTACGGGGGGGCAGTGAACACTGAAGCTTTCTTT. It encodes CASSYGGAVNTEAFF. The full variable domain, with the rest looked up from reference TRBV5-1 and TRBJ1-1, is KAGVTQTPRYLIKTRGQQVTLSCSPISGHRSVSWYQQTPGQGLQFLFEYFSETQRNKGNFPGRFSGRQFSNSRSEMNVSTLELGDSALYLCASSYGGAVNTEAFFGQGTRLTVV.

This clone was seen just once. The junction departs from germline at one end; a sequencing error may be responsible. V usage is TRBV7-9 and J usage is TRBJ1-2; 8 positions match TRBD1. The CDR3 loop spans 15 amino acids. Germline V gene sequence: CDR1 SEHNR, CDR2 FQNEAQ (reference sequence). In DNA form, the CDR3 reads TGTGCCAACAGCTTCGGACAGGGTGGCGACTATGGCTACACCTTC. It is translated as CANSFGQGGDYGYTF.

This clone was counted between two and nine times. The chain uses TRBV7-2 and TRBJ1-6; D is unresolved. The CDR3 contains 17 residues. Germline V gives CDR1 SGHTA, CDR2 FQGNSA. Trimming cost V 3 bases and J 7 bases, with 19 bases left between them. The CDR3 DNA reads TGTGCCAGCAGCTTGGGTTCGGGTCGCAGCCGCAATTCACCCCTCCACTTT. Translated, it gives CASSLGSGRSRNSPLHF. The full variable domain, in which reference TRBV7-2 and TRBJ1-6 provide the parts outside the CDR3, is GAGVSQSPSNKVTEKGKDVELRCDPISGHTALYWYRQSLGQGLEFLIYFQGNSAPDKSGLPSDRFSAERTGGSVSTLTIQRTQQEDSAVYLCASSLGSGRSRNSPLHFGNGTRLTVT.

This chain joins TRBV4-3 and TRBJ1-2; D gene unclear. This CDR3 comprises 13 residues. Trimming shortened V by 0 bases and J by 3 bases, and 5 bases separated the two germline ends. In germline, CDR1 is LGHNA, CDR2 YSLEER. CDR3 in DNA: TGCGCCAGCAGCCAAGAACAGTACTATGGCTACACCTTC. Protein product: CASSQEQYYGYTF.

V gene TRBV9 combines with J gene TRBJ1-3; unclear D gene. Per germline, CDR1 SGDLS and CDR2 YYNGEE. The CDR3 runs to 14 residues. V lost 3 bases to trimming and J lost 4 bases, with 11 bases between them. In nucleotides, the CDR3 is TGTGCCAGCAGCGAAGGTTGGAGGGGAAACACCATATATTTT. Translating it yields CASSEGWRGNTIYF.

This rearrangement joins TRBV7-2 to TRBJ1-3; a possible D gene is TRBD1 (5 bases). Per germline, CDR1 SGHTA and CDR2 FQGNSA. CDR3 size: 14 residues. V was clipped by 2 bases and J by 4 bases, with 9 bases between them. The CDR3 reads CASSLTREGNTIYF. The CDR3 DNA reads TGTGCCAGCAGCTTAACCAGGGAGGGAAACACCATATATTTT.

V and J are TRBV18 and TRBJ2-1; TRBD1 aligns across 8 bases. The germline CDR1 and CDR2 sequences are KGHSH and LQKENI. V was pared by 5 bases and J by 5 bases, with 5 bases of the junction left unmatched. CDR3 size: 14 residues. The CDR3 DNA follows: TGTGCCAGCTCATCAGGGACAGGCAACAATGAGCAGTTCTTC. Amino acids: CASSSGTGNNEQFF.

The count of this clone is one. The chain uses TRBV5-6 and TRBJ1-5, with 10 bases fitting TRBD1. With V trimmed by 4 bases and J by 5 bases, 3 bases remained unmatched. The CDR3 contains 14 residues. Per germline, CDR1 SGHDT and CDR2 YYEEEE. The CDR3 loop is CASSDGTGDQPQHF. CDR3 bases: TGTGCCAGCAGCGATGGGACAGGGGATCAGCCCCAGCATTTT.

V is TRBV7-2 and J is TRBJ1-3; D uncertain. Trimming took 7 bases from V and 3 from J, leaving 7 bases between them. In germline, CDR1 is SGHTA, CDR2 FQGNSA. The CDR3 contains 12 residues. The CDR3 DNA reads as TGTGCCAGCACCCCGCTTGGAAACACCATATATTTT. It yields the protein CASTPLGNTIYF.

The V call is TRBV6-4, the J call TRBJ2-2; no definite D call. The CDR3 contains 13 residues. Trimming cost V 4 bases and J 4 bases, with 7 bases left between them. CDR1 is MRHNA and CDR2 is SNTAGT in the germline V gene. The CDR3 is CASSGPRTGELFF. For the CDR3, the DNA is TGTGCCAGCAGTGGGCCCCGCACCGGGGAGCTGTTTTTT.

The chain couples TRBV4-2 to TRBJ2-1; TRBD2 matches at 12 bases. Germline-derived CDR1 and CDR2 are LGHNA and YNFKEQ. The CDR3 has 17 residues. V dropped 0 bases and J dropped 4; count of bases not matched to a gene: 4. CDR3 coding DNA: TGTGCCAGCAGCCAAGAGCCGACTAGCGGGGGTTACAATGAGCAGTTCTTC. This encodes CASSQEPTSGGYNEQFF.

The chain has TRBV18 and TRBJ2-1; 10 positions match TRBD2. CDR1 is KGHSH, CDR2 LQKENI, per germline. V shed 3 bases, J shed 7 bases, and the junction held 6 bases outside the gene matches. This CDR3 has 15 amino acids. The CDR3 protein is CASSPRTSGGNEQFF. DNA for the CDR3: TGTGCCAGCTCACCCCGGACTAGCGGTGGGAATGAGCAGTTCTTC.

This clone was counted once. The J gene is TRBJ2-7, the V gene TRBV7-2, with 7 bases lining up with TRBD2. The V and J ends lost 2 bases and 0 bases, in that order; junction bases with no gene match: 13. This CDR3 region has 18 residues. Germline V gene data show CDR1 as SGHTA and CDR2 as FQGNSA. The CDR3 protein is CASSLQASGQSSSYEQYF. The CDR3 DNA is TGTGCCAGCAGCTTACAGGCTAGCGGACAATCGAGCTCCTACGAGCAGTACTTC.

This clone has only a few counts. The gene calls are TRBV19 and TRBJ2-6, with 9 bases aligning to TRBD1. The germline CDR1 and CDR2 sequences are LNHDA and SQIVND (reference sequence). The V segment lost 8 bases and the J segment 0 bases; nucleotides outside the gene matches: 11. The CDR3 spans 18 residues. CDR3 in amino acids: CASRPRDRVVSGANVLTF. In DNA form, the CDR3 reads TGTGCCAGTCGACCCCGGGACAGGGTAGTCTCTGGGGCCAACGTCCTGACTTTC. The complete variable domain, with remaining parts taken from reference TRBV19 and TRBJ2-6, reads DGGITQSPKYLFRKEGQNVTLSCEQNLNHDAMYWYRQDPGQGLRLIYYSQIVNDFQKGDIAEGYSVSREKKESFPLTVTSAQKNPTAFYLCASRPRDRVVSGANVLTFGAGSRLTVL.